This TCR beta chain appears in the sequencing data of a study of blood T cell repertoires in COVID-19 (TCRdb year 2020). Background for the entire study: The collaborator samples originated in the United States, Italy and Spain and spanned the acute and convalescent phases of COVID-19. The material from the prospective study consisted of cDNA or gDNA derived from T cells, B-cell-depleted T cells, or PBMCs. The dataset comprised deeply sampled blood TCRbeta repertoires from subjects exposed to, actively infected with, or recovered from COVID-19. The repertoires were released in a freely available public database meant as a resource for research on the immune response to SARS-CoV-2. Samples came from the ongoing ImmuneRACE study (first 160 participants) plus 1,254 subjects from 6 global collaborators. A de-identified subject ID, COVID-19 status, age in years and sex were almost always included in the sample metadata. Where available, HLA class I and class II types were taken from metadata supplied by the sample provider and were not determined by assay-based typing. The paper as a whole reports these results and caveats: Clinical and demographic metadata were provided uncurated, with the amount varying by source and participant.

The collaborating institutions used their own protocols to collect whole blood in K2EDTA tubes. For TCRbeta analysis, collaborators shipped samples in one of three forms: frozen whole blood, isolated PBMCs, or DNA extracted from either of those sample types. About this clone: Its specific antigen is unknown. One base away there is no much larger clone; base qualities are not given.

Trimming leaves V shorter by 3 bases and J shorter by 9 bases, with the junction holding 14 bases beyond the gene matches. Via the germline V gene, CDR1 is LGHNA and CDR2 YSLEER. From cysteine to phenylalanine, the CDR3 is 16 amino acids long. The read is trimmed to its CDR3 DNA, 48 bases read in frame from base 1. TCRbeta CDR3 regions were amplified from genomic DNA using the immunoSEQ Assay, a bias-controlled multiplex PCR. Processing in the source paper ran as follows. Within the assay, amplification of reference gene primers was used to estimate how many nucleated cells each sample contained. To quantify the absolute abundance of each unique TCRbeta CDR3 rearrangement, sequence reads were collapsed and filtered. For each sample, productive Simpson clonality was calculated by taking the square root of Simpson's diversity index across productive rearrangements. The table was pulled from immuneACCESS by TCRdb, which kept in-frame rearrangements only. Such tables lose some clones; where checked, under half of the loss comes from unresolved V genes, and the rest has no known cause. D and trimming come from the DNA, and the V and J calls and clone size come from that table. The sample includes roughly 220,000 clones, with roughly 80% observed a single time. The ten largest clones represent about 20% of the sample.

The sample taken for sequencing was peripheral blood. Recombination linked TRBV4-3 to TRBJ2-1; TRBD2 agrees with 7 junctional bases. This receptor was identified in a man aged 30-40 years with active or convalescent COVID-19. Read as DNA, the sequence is TGCGCCAGCAGCCAGGCTAGCGGCAGGACGGGGACTGAGCAGTTCTTC. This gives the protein CASSQASGRTGTEQFF.